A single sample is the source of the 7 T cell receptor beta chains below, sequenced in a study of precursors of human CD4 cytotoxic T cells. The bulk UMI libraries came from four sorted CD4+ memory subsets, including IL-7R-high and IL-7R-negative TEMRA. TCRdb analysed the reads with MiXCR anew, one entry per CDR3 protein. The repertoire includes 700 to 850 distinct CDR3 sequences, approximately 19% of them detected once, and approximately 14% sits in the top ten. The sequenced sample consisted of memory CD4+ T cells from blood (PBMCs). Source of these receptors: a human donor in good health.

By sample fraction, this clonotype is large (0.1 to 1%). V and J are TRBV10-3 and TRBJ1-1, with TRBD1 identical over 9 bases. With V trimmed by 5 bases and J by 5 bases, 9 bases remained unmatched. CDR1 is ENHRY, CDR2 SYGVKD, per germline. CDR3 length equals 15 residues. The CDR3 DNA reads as TGTGCCATCAGTCCCCGGGACAGGGTGGAGACTGAAGCTTTCTTT. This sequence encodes CAISPRDRVETEAFF.

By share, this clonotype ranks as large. CDR3 sequence (DNA): TGTGCCAGCAGCCTCCGGGGGGGGCTTTTTAACACCGGGGAGCTGTTTTTT. Translating gives CASSLRGGLFNTGELFF. The chain couples TRBV4-2 to TRBJ2-2; TRBD2 matches at 8 bases. Trimming at V came to 4 bases and at J to 2 bases, leaving 9 bases not matched to a gene. The germline gives CDR1 LGHNA, CDR2 YNFKEQ. The CDR3 extends over 17 amino acids.

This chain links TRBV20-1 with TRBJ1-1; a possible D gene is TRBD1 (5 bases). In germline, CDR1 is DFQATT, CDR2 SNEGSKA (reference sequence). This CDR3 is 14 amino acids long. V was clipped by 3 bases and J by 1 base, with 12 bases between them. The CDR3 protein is CSARVGGGNTEAFF. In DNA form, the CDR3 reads TGCAGTGCTAGGGTTGGGGGAGGGAACACTGAAGCTTTCTTT.

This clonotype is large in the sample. This CDR3 reads CASSPRGLGYTF. Written as DNA, the CDR3 is TGTGCCAGCAGTCCCAGGGGTCTTGGCTACACCTTC. This chain joins TRBV12-3 or TRBV12-4 and TRBJ1-2; weak D call: TRBD1 (6 bases). The CDR3 sequence is 12 residues long. Trimming removed 5 bases from V and 7 bases from J, with 11 bases in between.

The DNA of the CDR3 is TGTGCCAGCAGCCATTTCTCTGGGGCCAACGTCCTGACTTTC. Amino acids: CASSHFSGANVLTF. The V and J genes are TRBV7-2 and TRBJ2-6; unclear D gene. Trimming stripped 5 bases from V and 0 bases from J, with 5 bases between. Germline CDR1 SGHTA, CDR2 FQGNSA. The CDR3 totals 14 residues. The full variable domain, rest sourced from reference TRBV7-2 and TRBJ2-6, is GAGVSQSPSNKVTEKGKDVELRCDPISGHTALYWYRQSLGQGLEFLIYFQGNSAPDKSGLPSDRFSAERTGGSVSTLTIQRTQQEDSAVYLCASSHFSGANVLTFGAGSRLTVL.

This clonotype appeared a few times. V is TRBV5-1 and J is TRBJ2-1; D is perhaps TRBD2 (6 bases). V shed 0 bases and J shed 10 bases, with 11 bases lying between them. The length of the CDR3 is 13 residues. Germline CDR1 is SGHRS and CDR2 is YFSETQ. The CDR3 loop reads CASSLALGLEQFF. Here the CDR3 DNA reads TGCGCCAGCAGCTTGGCCCTAGGACTAGAGCAGTTCTTC.

The CDR3 is CASRPGLAGSVGNGETQYF. Written as DNA, the CDR3 is TGTGCCAGTAGACCGGGACTAGCGGGATCGGTGGGAAATGGAGAGACCCAGTACTTC. The gene calls are TRBV19 and TRBJ2-5, with 13 bases aligning to TRBD2. Unmatched junction bases numbered 17, after V lost 6 bases and J lost 4 bases. Per germline, CDR1 LNHDA and CDR2 SQIVND (reference sequence). The CDR3 loop spans 19 amino acids.